This entry lists 6 T cell receptor beta chains sequenced from one sample in a study of blood T cell repertoires in COVID-19. The protocol was immunoSEQ multiplex PCR, while the TCRdb copy is restricted to in-frame clones and leaves out a portion. In the table there are fewer than 350,000 clones, around 90% of which are singletons. The sample taken for sequencing was peripheral blood. Receptors originate from a man aged 25 to 40 with COVID-19, enrolled during active disease.

The rearrangement joins TRBV19 to TRBJ1-5; D possibly corresponds to TRBD1 (6 bases). The length of the CDR3 is 14 residues. CDR1 and CDR2 (germline): LNHDA, SQIVND (reference sequence). V shed 9 bases and J shed 1 base, with 13 bases lying between them. The CDR3 reads CASRTGRSNQPQHF. The CDR3 coding sequence is TGTGCCAGCCGAACAGGGCGCAGCAATCAGCCCCAGCATTTT.

The chain links TRBV18 to TRBJ2-5, with 11 bases aligning to TRBD2. CDR1 is KGHSH, CDR2 LQKENI, per germline. With V trimmed by 6 bases and J by 1 base, 4 bases remained unmatched. CDR3 length: 15 residues. The CDR3 DNA reads as TGTGCCAGCTCTCCGACTAGCGGGGTCCAAGAGACCCAGTACTTC. This translates into CASSPTSGVQETQYF.

This clone was observed a handful of times. The chain employs TRBV7-9 and TRBJ2-1; perhaps TRBD2 as D (7 bases). The germline V gene has CDR1 SEHNR and CDR2 FQNEAQ (reference sequence). This CDR3 comprises 19 residues. The V and J ends lost 2 bases and 1 base respectively, with 21 bases between them. CDR3 residues: CASSLMGRGTPGSYNEQFF. CDR3 nucleotides: TGTGCCAGCAGCTTAATGGGGAGGGGGACTCCCGGATCCTACAATGAGCAGTTCTTC.

The chain uses TRBV11-3 and TRBJ2-4, with a tentative D call TRBD1 (5 bases). Germline CDR1 is SGHNT and CDR2 is YENEEA. The CDR3 contains 12 residues. The ends were cut back, 4 bases at V and 6 bases at J, with 7 bases in the middle. The DNA for the CDR3 is TGTGCCAGCAGCTCTGACAGAAACATTCAGTACTTC. Translating gives CASSSDRNIQYF.

CDR3 nucleotide sequence: TGTGCCAGCAGCCAACTTCAGGGGCCGGATGGCTACACCTTC. Amino acid sequence: CASSQLQGPDGYTF. J is TRBJ1-2 and V is TRBV3-1 (or the pseudogene TRBV3-2); TRBD1 might be the D (6 bases). The CDR3 is 14 residues long. Trimming pared 2 bases from V and 6 bases from J, leaving 13 bases between. Germline V gives CDR1 LGHDT, CDR2 YNNKEL (reference sequence).

In DNA, the CDR3 is TGTGCCAGCAGTTCATTCGGACAGGAAGCATCCTACCAAGACGAGCAGTACTTC. Its translation: CASSSFGQEASYQDEQYF. The chain recombines TRBV27 with TRBJ2-7; 7 nucleotides match TRBD1. With 4 bases clipped from V and 5 bases from J, the junction kept 20 bases outside the gene matches. CDR1 and CDR2 (germline): MNHEY, SMNVEV (reference sequence). This CDR3 is 18 amino acids long.